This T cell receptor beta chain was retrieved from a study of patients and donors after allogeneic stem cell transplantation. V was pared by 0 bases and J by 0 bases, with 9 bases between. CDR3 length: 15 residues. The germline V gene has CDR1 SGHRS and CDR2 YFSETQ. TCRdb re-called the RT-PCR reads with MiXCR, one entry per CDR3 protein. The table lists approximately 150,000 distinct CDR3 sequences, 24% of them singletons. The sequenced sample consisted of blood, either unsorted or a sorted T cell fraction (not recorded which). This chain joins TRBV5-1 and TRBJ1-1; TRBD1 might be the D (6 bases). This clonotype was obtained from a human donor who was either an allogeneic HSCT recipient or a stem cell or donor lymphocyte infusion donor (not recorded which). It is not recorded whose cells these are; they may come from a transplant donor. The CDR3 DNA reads TGCGCCAGCAGCTTGGTTTGGACAGTGAACACTGAAGCTTTCTTT. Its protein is CASSLVWTVNTEAFF. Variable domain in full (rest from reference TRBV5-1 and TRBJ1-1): KAGVTQTPRYLIKTRGQQVTLSCSPISGHRSVSWYQQTPGQGLQFLFEYFSETQRNKGNFPGRFSGRQFSNSRSEMNVSTLELGDSALYLCASSLVWTVNTEAFFGQGTRLTVV.